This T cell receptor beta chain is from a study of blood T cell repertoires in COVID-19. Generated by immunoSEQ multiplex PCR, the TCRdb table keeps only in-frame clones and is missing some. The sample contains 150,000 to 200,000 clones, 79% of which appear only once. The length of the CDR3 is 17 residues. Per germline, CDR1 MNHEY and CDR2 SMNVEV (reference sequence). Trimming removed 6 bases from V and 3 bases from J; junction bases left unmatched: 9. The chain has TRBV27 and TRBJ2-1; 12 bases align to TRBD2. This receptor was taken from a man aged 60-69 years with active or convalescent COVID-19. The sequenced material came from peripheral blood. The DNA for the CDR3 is TGTGCCAGCAGCTCCGGACTAGCGGGATCATACTACAATGAGCAGTTCTTC. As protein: CASSSGLAGSYYNEQFF.